A single sample is the source of the 18 T cell receptor beta chains below, sequenced in a study of T cell changes during pregnancy in multiple sclerosis. The method was immunoSEQ multiplex PCR; TCRdb's version includes in-frame clones alone and lacks a portion of them. The table includes fewer than 85,000 clones, 80% to 95% detected once. Sequenced here: peripheral blood, sampled in the first trimester of pregnancy. These receptors were taken from a female donor in good health, enrolled as a control in a pregnancy study.

This chain joins TRBV10-3 and TRBJ2-5, with D perhaps matching TRBD2 (5 bases). The CDR3 runs 15 residues. With 4 bases removed from V and 1 base from J, the gap between germline ends came to 13 bases. Per germline, CDR1 ENHRY and CDR2 SYGVKD. CDR3 sequence (DNA): TGTGCCATCAGTGGGGGAGAGACCGTCCAAGAGACCCAGTACTTC. It encodes CAISGGETVQETQYF.

The chain links TRBV6-1 to TRBJ2-5; 8 nucleotides line up with TRBD1. There are 14 residues in the CDR3. The J segment lost 4 bases and the V segment lost 7 bases, leaving 8 bases of the junction unmatched. The germline gives CDR1 MNHNS, CDR2 SASEGT. The CDR3 sequence: CASKGQVRRETQYF. DNA for the CDR3: TGTGCCAGCAAGGGACAGGTACGGAGAGAGACCCAGTACTTC.

The rearrangement joins TRBV27 to TRBJ2-5; possibly TRBD1 for D (5 bases). The V gene lost 3 bases and the J gene lost 1 base, with 9 bases spanning the gap. Germline V gives CDR1 MNHEY, CDR2 SMNVEV (reference sequence). The CDR3 consists of 14 residues. CDR3: CASSFVGAQETQYF. The DNA of the CDR3 is TGTGCCAGCAGTTTTGTTGGGGCCCAAGAGACCCAGTACTTC.

The chain couples TRBV4-1 to TRBJ1-3; a weak D match, TRBD1 (6 bases). Germline V lookup: CDR1 MGHRA, CDR2 YSYEKL. V gave up 4 bases and J gave up 3 bases, with 13 bases separating them. The length of the CDR3 is 15 residues. The CDR3 loop is CASSLRDNIGNTIYF. The CDR3 nucleotides are TGCGCCAGCAGCCTCCGGGACAATATTGGAAACACCATATATTTT.

The genes are TRBV5-1 and TRBJ1-4; D remains ambiguous. Germline assignment: CDR1 SGHRS and CDR2 YFSETQ. The V gene lost 0 bases and the J gene lost 0 bases, with 6 bases spanning the gap. The CDR3 runs to 15 residues. CDR3 protein: CASSLESSTNEKLFF. The CDR3 DNA reads TGCGCCAGCAGCTTGGAGAGCTCAACTAATGAAAAACTGTTTTTT.

The rearrangement joins TRBV28 to TRBJ2-1; 9 bases align to TRBD2. The V gene's germline CDR1 is MDHEN and CDR2 SYDVKM. The J segment lost 4 bases and the V segment lost 5 bases, leaving 6 bases of the junction unmatched. The CDR3 totals 15 residues. CDR3 sequence reads: CASSQTSGSYNEQFF. The DNA for the CDR3 is TGTGCCAGCAGTCAGACTAGCGGTTCGTACAATGAGCAGTTCTTC.

This chain joins TRBV27 and TRBJ2-7; 11 bases map to TRBD2. Germline values: CDR1 MNHEY, CDR2 SMNVEV (reference sequence). The V gene end was trimmed by 7 bases and the J gene end by 7 bases; junction bases not matched to a gene: 9. The CDR3 consists of 14 residues. CDR3 nucleotides: TGTGCCAGCACCCAAGAGACTAGCGGGACGGAGCAGTACTTC. Residues: CASTQETSGTEQYF.

This rearrangement joins TRBV5-1 to TRBJ2-2; the D gene is possibly TRBD2 (5 bases). The V end lost 0 bases, the J end lost 5 bases, and 5 bases lay between the germline ends. CDR1 and CDR2 from the germline V gene are SGHRS and YFSETQ. This CDR3 has 13 residues. CDR3 residues: CASSLGGTGELFF. The CDR3 nucleotides read TGCGCCAGCAGCTTGGGAGGGACCGGGGAGCTGTTTTTT.

J is TRBJ2-1 and V is TRBV27; 11 bases line up with TRBD2. The trim removed 2 bases at V and 4 bases at J, leaving 7 bases unmatched. The CDR3 consists of 17 residues. The germline CDR1 and CDR2 sequences are MNHEY and SMNVEV (reference sequence). CDR3 coding DNA: TGTGCCAGCAGTTTAGGGGGAGGGACTAGCGGTTACAATGAGCAGTTCTTC. This codes for CASSLGGGTSGYNEQFF.

This chain links TRBV11-1 with TRBJ2-1, with TRBD2 as a possible D gene (7 bases). In germline, CDR1 is SGHAT, CDR2 FQDESV (reference sequence). The V gene lost 5 bases and the J gene lost 4 bases, with 21 bases spanning the gap. CDR3 size: 17 residues. CDR3 DNA sequence: TGTGCCAGCAGCCCACGAGGGGGGGACCCTGCGTACAATGAGCAGTTCTTC. Translating gives CASSPRGGDPAYNEQFF.

The chain uses TRBV1 and TRBJ1-6. TRBV1 is a documented pseudogene. This CDR3 is built from 17 residues. CDR3 loop: CTSSQVDGSSYNSPLHF. The CDR3 DNA reads as TGCACCAGCAGCCAAGTTGACGGGAGCTCCTATAATTCACCCCTCCACTTT.

The chain joins TRBV28 to TRBJ1-5, with TRBD1 matching 7 bases. Trimming at V came to 8 bases and at J to 2 bases, leaving 9 bases not matched to a gene. Germline assignment: CDR1 MDHEN and CDR2 SYDVKM. This CDR3 is built from 15 residues. Here the CDR3 DNA reads TGTGCCAGCTCAGCCGGGACAGTTGGCAATCAGCCCCAGCATTTT. It encodes CASSAGTVGNQPQHF. Drawing the rest from reference TRBV28 and TRBJ1-5, the complete variable domain is DVKVTQSSRYLVKRTGEKVFLECVQDMDHENMFWYRQDPGLGLRLIYFSYDVKMKEKGDIPEGYSVSREKKERFSLILESASTNQTSMYLCASSAGTVGNQPQHFGDGTRLSIL.

The chain is built from TRBV29-1 and TRBJ2-1; weak D call: TRBD1 (5 bases). V lost 3 bases to trimming and J lost 5 bases, with 11 bases between them. CDR1 SQVTM and CDR2 ANQGSEA come from the germline V gene. The CDR3 extends over 13 amino acids. CDR3 protein: CSVEDGHHNEQFF. The CDR3 bases are TGCAGCGTTGAGGACGGACATCACAATGAGCAGTTCTTC.

The chain recombines TRBV5-1 with TRBJ2-5, with 10 bases lining up with TRBD2. There are 15 residues in the CDR3. The germline gives CDR1 SGHRS, CDR2 YFSETQ. Losses at the gene ends were 1 base for V and 3 bases for J; bases not matched to a gene: 3. DNA for the CDR3: TGCGCCAGCAGCTTGTGGCTAGCGGGAGAAGAGACCCAGTACTTC. It specifies CASSLWLAGEETQYF.

At least ten counts were recorded for this clone. The rearrangement joins TRBV4-2 to TRBJ2-2; D remains unclear. Germline V gives CDR1 LGHNA, CDR2 YNFKEQ. The CDR3 covers 18 residues. The V end lost 0 bases, the J end lost 4 bases, and 18 bases lay between the germline ends. Here the CDR3 DNA reads TGTGCCAGCAGCCAAGATGGGCCCCCCTACGGTGGCACCGGGGAGCTGTTTTTT. Residues: CASSQDGPPYGGTGELFF.

The chain's CDR3 is CASSMGGRERDEQFF. The CDR3 DNA reads as TGTGCCAGTAGTATGGGCGGGAGAGAGCGGGATGAGCAGTTCTTC. The rearrangement uses TRBV19 and TRBJ2-1; 7 positions agree with TRBD2. This CDR3 spans 15 amino acids. Germline V lookup: CDR1 LNHDA, CDR2 SQIVND (reference sequence). With V trimmed by 3 bases and J by 8 bases, 10 bases remained unmatched.

This clone was seen only once. This chain joins TRBV25-1 and TRBJ2-5; no definite D call. This CDR3 has 13 residues. Germline V lookup: CDR1 MGHDK, CDR2 SYGVNS. V lost 4 bases and J lost 5, with 11 bases in between. Here the CDR3 DNA reads TGTGCCAGCAGTGCTGAGGCGCGGGAGACCCAGTACTTC. It codes for CASSAEARETQYF.

The rearrangement joins TRBV5-1 to TRBJ2-1, with 8 bases fitting TRBD2. The CDR3 runs 15 residues. The germline V gene encodes CDR1 SGHRS and CDR2 YFSETQ. The trim removed 5 bases at V and 0 bases at J, leaving 4 bases unmatched. CDR3 in amino acids: CASSFTSGSYNEQFF. CDR3 DNA: TGCGCCAGCAGTTTCACTAGCGGCTCCTACAATGAGCAGTTCTTC.